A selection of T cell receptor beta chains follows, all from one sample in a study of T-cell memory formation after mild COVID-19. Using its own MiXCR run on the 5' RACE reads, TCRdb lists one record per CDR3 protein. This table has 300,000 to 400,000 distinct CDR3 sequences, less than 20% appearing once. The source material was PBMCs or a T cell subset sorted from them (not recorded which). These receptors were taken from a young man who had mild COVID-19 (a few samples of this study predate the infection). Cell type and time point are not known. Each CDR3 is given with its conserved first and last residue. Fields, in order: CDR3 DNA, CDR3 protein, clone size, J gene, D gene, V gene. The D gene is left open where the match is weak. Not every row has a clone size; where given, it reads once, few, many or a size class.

CDR3 DNA: TGCAGTGCTACCGGGATAGCGGGGGGGCCCGGGGATACGCAGTATTTT
CDR3 protein: CSATGIAGGPGDTQYF
clone size: few
J gene: TRBJ2-3
D gene: TRBD2
V gene: TRBV20-1

CDR3 DNA: TGTGCCAGCAGCGCCGCCCGATATAGTGTGGAAAATGAGCAGTTCTTC
CDR3 protein: CASSAARYSVENEQFF
clone size: .
J gene: TRBJ2-1
D gene: .
V gene: TRBV9

CDR3 DNA: TGTGCCAGCAGCGTAATAGCGGGGGGACAAGAGACCCAGTACTTC
CDR3 protein: CASSVIAGGQETQYF
clone size: once
J gene: TRBJ2-5
D gene: TRBD2
V gene: TRBV9

CDR3 DNA: TGTGCCAGCTCGACAGGGCGCCAAGAGACCCAGTACTTC
CDR3 protein: CASSTGRQETQYF
clone size: .
J gene: TRBJ2-5
D gene: TRBD1
V gene: TRBV18

CDR3 DNA: TGTGCCACCAGCCCGGACAGGGGATCATACAATGAGCAGTTCTTC
CDR3 protein: CATSPDRGSYNEQFF
clone size: .
J gene: TRBJ2-1
D gene: TRBD1
V gene: TRBV15

CDR3 DNA: TGTGCCAGCAGCTTAGGGAAGGACAGGCTGGAGGGGCAGCCCCAGCATTTT
CDR3 protein: CASSLGKDRLEGQPQHF
clone size: .
J gene: TRBJ1-5
D gene: TRBD1
V gene: TRBV7-8

CDR3 DNA: TGCGCCAGCAGCCAAGGAAAGGATCTCACCGGGGAGCTGTTTTTT
CDR3 protein: CASSQGKDLTGELFF
clone size: .
J gene: TRBJ2-2
D gene: .
V gene: TRBV4-3

CDR3 DNA: TGTGCCAGCAGCGAGAGCGGGGGGGCCGGGGAGACCCAGTACTTC
CDR3 protein: CASSESGGAGETQYF
clone size: few
J gene: TRBJ2-5
D gene: TRBD2
V gene: TRBV9

CDR3 DNA: TGTGCCAGTAGTATCGGGCCTTCTGGATCGGGGCCCCTCCACTTT
CDR3 protein: CASSIGPSGSGPLHF
clone size: few
J gene: TRBJ1-6
D gene: .
V gene: TRBV19

CDR3 DNA: TGTGCCAGCAGCATAGAAGGAGGAGACATTCAGTACTTC
CDR3 protein: CASSIEGGDIQYF
clone size: .
J gene: TRBJ2-4
D gene: .
V gene: TRBV7-2

CDR3 DNA: TGTGCCACCAGTGGCAGGGGCGCGTGGGGCTACACCTTC
CDR3 protein: CATSGRGAWGYTF
clone size: .
J gene: TRBJ1-2
D gene: .
V gene: TRBV24-1

CDR3 DNA: TGTGCCAGCTCACCGATGGCGGGGGGTCAAGATACGCAGTATTTT
CDR3 protein: CASSPMAGGQDTQYF
clone size: .
J gene: TRBJ2-3
D gene: TRBD2
V gene: TRBV18

CDR3 DNA: TGTGCCAGCAGGGACAGTGATGGCTACACCTTC
CDR3 protein: CASRDSDGYTF
clone size: .
J gene: TRBJ1-2
D gene: .
V gene: TRBV11-1

CDR3 DNA: TGTGCCAGCAGCTTAGACCCAGGGACTGAAGCTTTCTTT
CDR3 protein: CASSLDPGTEAFF
clone size: .
J gene: TRBJ1-1
D gene: .
V gene: TRBV7-2

CDR3 DNA: TGCGGCGCCGGACAGGGGATCGGGACCGGGGAGCTGTTTTTT
CDR3 protein: CGAGQGIGTGELFF
clone size: few
J gene: TRBJ2-2
D gene: TRBD1
V gene: TRBV20-1

CDR3 DNA: TGCAGTGCTAGAGACGGGGGGGGTGCAGATACGCAGTATTTT
CDR3 protein: CSARDGGGADTQYF
clone size: few
J gene: TRBJ2-3
D gene: TRBD2
V gene: TRBV20-1

CDR3 DNA: TGTGCCATCAGGGGACTACTCACAGATACGCAGTATTTT
CDR3 protein: CAIRGLLTDTQYF
clone size: few
J gene: TRBJ2-3
D gene: TRBD2
V gene: TRBV10-3

CDR3 DNA: TGTGCCAGCAGGGGCTCGACAGGGGATAATTCACCCCTCCACTTT
CDR3 protein: CASRGSTGDNSPLHF
clone size: .
J gene: TRBJ1-6
D gene: TRBD1
V gene: TRBV12-3/TRBV12-4

CDR3 DNA: TGTGCCACCAGTGCAGACGGCTACAATGAGCAGTTCTTC
CDR3 protein: CATSADGYNEQFF
clone size: few
J gene: TRBJ2-1
D gene: .
V gene: TRBV24-1

CDR3 DNA: TGTGCCAGCAGTGTCCAGCGGGGGGGCACAGATACGCAGTATTTT
CDR3 protein: CASSVQRGGTDTQYF
clone size: many
J gene: TRBJ2-3
D gene: TRBD2
V gene: TRBV6-4

CDR3 DNA: TGTGCCACCAGCAGAGAGAGGCAGGACAATGAGCAGTTCTTC
CDR3 protein: CATSRERQDNEQFF
clone size: many
J gene: TRBJ2-1
D gene: .
V gene: TRBV15

CDR3 DNA: TGTGCCAGCAGCGATCCACGTTCACAGGGCGGAGGAGAGACCCAGTACTTC
CDR3 protein: CASSDPRSQGGGETQYF
clone size: .
J gene: TRBJ2-5
D gene: .
V gene: TRBV5-4

CDR3 DNA: TGTGCCAGCGGGAGACCAGGCGGGGGCACAGATACGCAGTATTTT
CDR3 protein: CASGRPGGGTDTQYF
clone size: few
J gene: TRBJ2-3
D gene: .
V gene: TRBV12-3/TRBV12-4

CDR3 DNA: TGCGCCAGCAGCTTGGTACCTACTAACACCGGGGAGCTGTTTTTT
CDR3 protein: CASSLVPTNTGELFF
clone size: .
J gene: TRBJ2-2
D gene: .
V gene: TRBV5-1

CDR3 DNA: TGTGCCAGCCTTCAGACAGGGTGGATCGAAGAGACCCAGTACTTC
CDR3 protein: CASLQTGWIEETQYF
clone size: few
J gene: TRBJ2-5
D gene: TRBD1
V gene: TRBV7-9

CDR3 DNA: TGTGCCAGCAGCGCCGGCGAGCAGTTCTTC
CDR3 protein: CASSAGEQFF
clone size: .
J gene: TRBJ2-1
D gene: .
V gene: TRBV9

CDR3 DNA: TGTGCCAGCAGCTTAGGGGCAGGAAACCTTAATGAGCAGTTCTTC
CDR3 protein: CASSLGAGNLNEQFF
clone size: .
J gene: TRBJ2-1
D gene: .
V gene: TRBV7-8

CDR3 DNA: TGTGCCAGCAGCCCAGGGGGGAGAGACGAGCAGTACTTC
CDR3 protein: CASSPGGRDEQYF
clone size: .
J gene: TRBJ2-7
D gene: .
V gene: TRBV12-3/TRBV12-4

CDR3 DNA: TGTGCCAGCAGCTTACTTCTCCGGAAGGGTGAGACCCAGTACTTC
CDR3 protein: CASSLLLRKGETQYF
clone size: few
J gene: TRBJ2-5
D gene: .
V gene: TRBV7-9

CDR3 DNA: TGCGCCAGCAGCCTTAAACAGAATTCACCCCTCCACTTT
CDR3 protein: CASSLKQNSPLHF
clone size: many
J gene: TRBJ1-6
D gene: .
V gene: TRBV4-3

CDR3 DNA: TGTGCCACCGCAGGGGACTGGGGCACTGAAGCTTTCTTT
CDR3 protein: CATAGDWGTEAFF
clone size: .
J gene: TRBJ1-1
D gene: .
V gene: TRBV24-1

CDR3 DNA: TGCGCCAGCAGCGGGACGGGGGCTCCCTATGGCTACACCTTC
CDR3 protein: CASSGTGAPYGYTF
clone size: .
J gene: TRBJ1-2
D gene: .
V gene: TRBV5-1

CDR3 DNA: TGCGCCAGCAGCTTAGCGGGGGGTTACACCGGGGAGCTGTTTTTT
CDR3 protein: CASSLAGGYTGELFF
clone size: .
J gene: TRBJ2-2
D gene: TRBD2
V gene: TRBV4-1

CDR3 DNA: TGTGCCAGCAGCCACGACAGGGTGAACACTGAAGCTTTCTTT
CDR3 protein: CASSHDRVNTEAFF
clone size: few
J gene: TRBJ1-1
D gene: TRBD1
V gene: TRBV3-1

CDR3 DNA: TGCGCCAGCAGCCAGAACCTGCAGGGGGTGAACACTGAAGCTTTCTTT
CDR3 protein: CASSQNLQGVNTEAFF
clone size: many
J gene: TRBJ1-1
D gene: TRBD1
V gene: TRBV5-1

CDR3 DNA: TGTGCCAGCAGCTTGCCCACTAGCGGGAACAATGAGCAGTTCTTC
CDR3 protein: CASSLPTSGNNEQFF
clone size: .
J gene: TRBJ2-1
D gene: TRBD2
V gene: TRBV7-2

CDR3 DNA: TGTGCCAGCAGTTTAGGGTGGGCCAACGTCCTGACTTTC
CDR3 protein: CASSLGWANVLTF
clone size: few
J gene: TRBJ2-6
D gene: .
V gene: TRBV27

CDR3 DNA: TGCAGTGCTAGAGACACTAGCGGCTCAGACTTACGCACAGATACGCAGTATTTT
CDR3 protein: CSARDTSGSDLRTDTQYF
clone size: .
J gene: TRBJ2-3
D gene: TRBD2
V gene: TRBV20-1

CDR3 DNA: TGTGCCAGCAGTTTTTGGGGAAGGAACACCATATATTTT
CDR3 protein: CASSFWGRNTIYF
clone size: few
J gene: TRBJ1-3
D gene: .
V gene: TRBV28

CDR3 DNA: TGTGCCAGCAGCGTAGAGGGACAGTGGAACACCGGGGAGCTGTTTTTT
CDR3 protein: CASSVEGQWNTGELFF
clone size: few
J gene: TRBJ2-2
D gene: TRBD1
V gene: TRBV9

CDR3 DNA: TGCGCCAGCAGCCGCAGGGTGACAGGGATATACAATGAGCAGTTCTTC
CDR3 protein: CASSRRVTGIYNEQFF
clone size: .
J gene: TRBJ2-1
D gene: TRBD1
V gene: TRBV5-1

CDR3 DNA: TGTGCCAGCAGCTTAGGCGGTGGGGCGAACACCGGGGAGCTGTTTTTT
CDR3 protein: CASSLGGGANTGELFF
clone size: few
J gene: TRBJ2-2
D gene: .
V gene: TRBV11-3

CDR3 DNA: TGCAGTGCACAGAAGGACAGGGTAGAATACAATGAGCAGTTCTTC
CDR3 protein: CSAQKDRVEYNEQFF
clone size: .
J gene: TRBJ2-1
D gene: TRBD1
V gene: TRBV20-1

CDR3 DNA: TGCGCCAGCAGCTTGGCCGGACAGCCCAATCAGCCCCAGCATTTT
CDR3 protein: CASSLAGQPNQPQHF
clone size: many
J gene: TRBJ1-5
D gene: .
V gene: TRBV5-1

CDR3 DNA: TGCGCCAGCAGCCAATTTCCGGGGGGGACTGAAGCTTTCTTT
CDR3 protein: CASSQFPGGTEAFF
clone size: .
J gene: TRBJ1-1
D gene: .
V gene: TRBV4-1

CDR3 DNA: TGCGCCAGCAGCCACTTAGCGGGGGGGAATGAGCAGTTCTTC
CDR3 protein: CASSHLAGGNEQFF
clone size: .
J gene: TRBJ2-1
D gene: TRBD2
V gene: TRBV4-3

CDR3 DNA: TGTGCCAGCAGCAGAAATAGAGGCGGAGAGACCCAGTACTTC
CDR3 protein: CASSRNRGGETQYF
clone size: .
J gene: TRBJ2-5
D gene: .
V gene: TRBV7-2

CDR3 DNA: TGCGCCAGCGGGGATGTGACAGATACGCAGTATTTT
CDR3 protein: CASGDVTDTQYF
clone size: .
J gene: TRBJ2-3
D gene: .
V gene: TRBV10-2

CDR3 DNA: TGTGCCAGCAGCTATACGACATCTGGAAACACCATATATTTT
CDR3 protein: CASSYTTSGNTIYF
clone size: few
J gene: TRBJ1-3
D gene: .
V gene: TRBV14

CDR3 DNA: TGTGCCAGCAGTGATCGGCATCTCCTAGCCAAAAACATTCAGTACTTC
CDR3 protein: CASSDRHLLAKNIQYF
clone size: few
J gene: TRBJ2-4
D gene: .
V gene: TRBV6-4

CDR3 DNA: TGCGCCAGCAGCCAAGAAGCAGGGGCTTTCTCTGGAAACACCATATATTTT
CDR3 protein: CASSQEAGAFSGNTIYF
clone size: few
J gene: TRBJ1-3
D gene: .
V gene: TRBV4-3

CDR3 DNA: TGTGCCAGCAGTTTTCGACAGAATTATGGCTACACCTTC
CDR3 protein: CASSFRQNYGYTF
clone size: few
J gene: TRBJ1-2
D gene: .
V gene: TRBV12-3/TRBV12-4

CDR3 DNA: TGTGCCAGCAGGACGTACATAGATCAGCCCCAGCATTTT
CDR3 protein: CASRTYIDQPQHF
clone size: many
J gene: TRBJ1-5
D gene: .
V gene: TRBV28

CDR3 DNA: TGTGCCAGCAGCTTAGTTAGCGGAGGGTCCCAAGAGACCCAGTACTTC
CDR3 protein: CASSLVSGGSQETQYF
clone size: few
J gene: TRBJ2-5
D gene: .
V gene: TRBV7-8

CDR3 DNA: TGTGCCAGCAGCTTTAGGGGGCCTGGGGCCAACGTCCTGACTTTC
CDR3 protein: CASSFRGPGANVLTF
clone size: .
J gene: TRBJ2-6
D gene: TRBD1
V gene: TRBV7-9